This TCR beta chain was obtained from a study of T cell repertoires in cytomegalovirus infection. With regard to this clonotype: What it binds is not known.

Each CDR3 protein gets one entry after TCRdb re-called the reads with MiXCR. The profile covers fewer than 1,000,000 distinct CDR3 sequences, with about 33% appearing a single time and around 15% taken by the ten largest. The material was cultured CD8+ T cells from PBMCs, obtained from culture after CMV antigen stimulation. This TCR was sampled from a human donor in good health (CMV status not recorded). Some clones in this sample may be carry-over from other donors' samples.

The CDR3 DNA sequence: TGTGCCAGCAGTTACCCGACTAGCGGGGGAACCAATGAGCAGTTCTTC. Translation gives CASSYPTSGGTNEQFF. The chain has TRBV6-2 or TRBV6-3 and TRBJ2-1; TRBD2 agrees at 12 bases. The J segment lost 6 bases and the V segment lost 2 bases, leaving 5 bases of the junction unmatched. The CDR3 consists of 16 residues. CDR1 MNHEY and CDR2 SVGEGT come from the germline V gene.